This T cell receptor beta chain comes out of a study of blood T cell repertoires in COVID-19. The overall study: PBMCs, B-cell-depleted T cells, or T cells were the source of the cDNA or gDNA that made up the material.

Germline V CDR1 and CDR2: MNHEY, SVGAGI. CDR3 size: 15 residues. V was cut by 6 bases and J by 2 bases, with 16 bases left in between. Original analysis: Estimated nucleated cell counts came from reference gene primer amplification. Some clones are missing from TCRdb's copy, which holds only in-frame ones; the method was immunoSEQ multiplex PCR. V, J and clone size reflect that table, while D and trimming were determined from the DNA. The profile shows about 400,000 clones, approximately 86% of them singletons. Across 20 to 25 US areas, participants ranged in age from about 18 to 90 years. Material: PBMCs or T cells enriched from blood (not recorded which). V and J are TRBV6-5 and TRBJ1-2; D ambiguous. The sequence derives from a woman aged 40 to 50 with acute COVID-19. The CDR3 DNA sequence: TGTGCCAGCAGAACGCCGGAGGTGTCAAACTATGGCTACACCTTC. Amino acids: CASRTPEVSNYGYTF.